The sample holds many counts of the clone carrying this T cell receptor (beta chain). These data are taken from a study of T cells in Graves' hyperthyroidism and ophthalmopathy. Trimming removed 3 bases at V and 5 bases at J, with 10 bases between. The CDR3 sequence is 14 residues long. Template material for amplifying TCR beta CDR3 regions consisted of RNA transcripts. A first-round RT-PCR of the TCR CDR3 used the HTBI primer set. Via MiXCR, TCRdb re-called the multiplex PCR reads, giving one row per CDR3 protein. The sample lists around 600,000 distinct CDR3 sequences, 12% to 15% occurring once. The clonotype originates from a woman aged 18-30 years with Graves' ophthalmopathy. The genes are TRBV12-3 or TRBV12-4 and TRBJ1-4; no clear D gene. Sequences were obtained from blood. The CDR3 region is CASSFWQVNEKLFF. CDR3 in DNA: TGTGCCAGCAGTTTTTGGCAGGTGAATGAAAAACTGTTTTTT.